These 20 T cell receptor beta chains came from one sample sequenced in a study of CD8 T cells in Susac syndrome. With random hexamers, roughly 0.45 to 1 ug RNA was reverse transcribed. TCRdb reprocessed the immunoSEQ multiplex PCR reads with MiXCR, giving one entry per CDR3 protein. The repertoire holds about 120,000 distinct CDR3 sequences, with 94% as singletons. The source material was CD4+ T cells from PBMCs. The receptors derive from a human donor in good health.

This sequence joins TRBV27 and TRBJ2-3; either TRBD1 or TRBD2 may supply D (5 bases each). Germline lookup yields CDR1 MNHEY and CDR2 SMNVEV (reference sequence). This CDR3 comprises 15 residues. V lost 3 bases to trimming and J lost 6 bases, with 16 bases between them. This CDR3 is CASSFMRGGWDTQYF. CDR3 in DNA: TGTGCCAGCAGTTTTATGAGGGGCGGATGGGATACGCAGTATTTT.

This chain links TRBV19 with TRBJ1-2; no reliable D call. Germline V lookup: CDR1 LNHDA, CDR2 SQIVND (reference sequence). Trimming removed 3 bases at V and 7 bases at J, with 12 bases between. This CDR3 is built from 13 residues. The CDR3 loop reads CASSMKTTSGYTF. The CDR3 nucleotides are TGTGCCAGTAGTATGAAAACCACCTCTGGCTACACCTTC.

The rearrangement joins TRBV2 to TRBJ2-5; D is tentatively TRBD1 or TRBD2 (5 bases each). The V end lost 4 bases, the J end lost 1 base, and 13 bases lay between the germline ends. Germline CDR1 is SNHLY and CDR2 is FYNNEI. The CDR3 has 15 residues. Here the CDR3 DNA reads TGTGCCAGCAGTGCGGACGTCGGGGCCCAAGAGACCCAGTACTTC. It is translated as CASSADVGAQETQYF.

The genes are TRBV7-3 and TRBJ1-1; TRBD1 matches 8 bases. CDR1 SGHTA and CDR2 FQGTGA come from the germline V gene. The CDR3 totals 13 residues. With 7 bases clipped from V and 4 bases from J, the junction kept 5 bases outside the gene matches. CDR3 region: CASKQGERTEAFF. The CDR3 nucleotides read TGTGCCAGCAAACAGGGGGAGCGCACTGAAGCTTTCTTT.

The rearrangement uses TRBV20-1 and TRBJ2-7, with 13 positions matching TRBD2. Germline lookup yields CDR1 DFQATT and CDR2 SNEGSKA (reference sequence). The CDR3 is 15 amino acids. Trimming took 5 bases from V and 6 from J; bases not matched to a gene: 10. CDR3 amino acids: CSASALAGGPVEQYF. The CDR3, as DNA: TGCAGTGCTTCGGCACTAGCGGGAGGGCCGGTCGAGCAGTACTTC.

This clonotype has only one observation. The chain is built from TRBV30 and TRBJ1-3; D is uncertain. From germline, CDR1 is GTSNPN and CDR2 SVGIG (reference sequence). This CDR3 is 12 amino acids long. V was clipped by 0 bases and J by 2 bases, with 2 bases between them. The CDR3: CAWSVTGNTIYF. CDR3 sequence (DNA): TGTGCCTGGAGTGTTACTGGAAACACCATATATTTT.

V gene TRBV23-1 combines with J gene TRBJ2-7, with TRBD1 identical over 10 bases. TRBV23-1 belongs to the ORF category, with a function that is uncertain. V trimming: 6 bases; J trimming: 3 bases; junction bases outside the gene matches: 8. The CDR3 consists of 15 residues. The CDR3 spells CASSPGQGEVYEQYF. CDR3 bases: TGCGCCAGCAGCCCAGGACAGGGGGAGGTCTACGAGCAGTACTTC.

The CDR3 DNA sequence: TGCAGTGCTTTCACTAGCGGGAGAAGATATGAGCAGTTCTTC. Its protein is CSAFTSGRRYEQFF. The chain links TRBV20-1 to TRBJ2-1, with 11 bases fitting TRBD2. CDR1 and CDR2 from the germline V gene are DFQATT and SNEGSKA (reference sequence). The length of the CDR3 is 14 residues. V lost 5 bases to trimming and J lost 8 bases; unmatched junction nucleotides: 8.

The genes are TRBV5-1 and TRBJ2-4; D gene ambiguous. V gave up 3 bases and J gave up 0 bases, with 7 bases separating them. This CDR3 is built from 14 residues. Germline assignment: CDR1 SGHRS and CDR2 YFSETQ. This CDR3 is CASSSGGAKNIQYF. In DNA form, the CDR3 reads TGCGCCAGCAGCTCGGGCGGAGCCAAAAACATTCAGTACTTC.

The rearrangement links TRBV9 to TRBJ1-1; the D is unclear. CDR3 length: 16 amino acids. Germline V gene data show CDR1 as SGDLS and CDR2 as YYNGEE. The V end lost 0 bases, the J end lost 0 bases, and 12 bases lay between the germline ends. CDR3 sequence reads: CASSVGLRTMNTEAFF. The DNA of the CDR3 is TGTGCCAGCAGCGTAGGCCTGCGTACCATGAACACTGAAGCTTTCTTT.

The chain recombines TRBV20-1 with TRBJ2-5; 9 bases align to TRBD2. The CDR3 has 13 amino acids. Germline V gene data show CDR1 as DFQATT and CDR2 as SNEGSKA (reference sequence). CDR3 sequence: CSRRGGEVETQYF. The DNA of the CDR3 is TGCAGCCGGCGGGGGGGAGAGGTTGAGACCCAGTACTTC.

In this sample, this clonotype turned up a few times. The V gene is TRBV6-1, the J gene TRBJ1-1, with D uncertain. The length of the CDR3 is 13 residues. The ends were cut back, 6 bases at V and 1 base at J, with 9 bases in the middle. Germline CDR1 is MNHNS and CDR2 is SASEGT. The CDR3 sequence: CASRRLGNTEAFF. The CDR3 coding sequence is TGTGCCAGCAGGCGGCTGGGGAACACTGAAGCTTTCTTT.

This sequence joins TRBV24-1 and TRBJ2-3, with 9 bases matching TRBD1. The ends lost 2 bases at V and 5 bases at J; junction bases unmatched: 4. Germline values: CDR1 KGHDR, CDR2 SFDVKD. The CDR3 runs 15 residues. CDR3 protein: CATSDSGQGGDTQYF. The CDR3 DNA reads TGTGCCACCAGTGATTCGGGACAGGGAGGAGATACGCAGTATTTT.

The gene calls are TRBV29-1 and TRBJ1-4; D might be TRBD1 (5 bases). V was shortened by 1 base and J by 7 bases, with 13 bases between the two germline ends. This CDR3 is built from 14 residues. Germline loops: CDR1 SQVTM, CDR2 ANQGSEA. The CDR3 DNA is TGCAGCGTTGAAGGCACAGGTTGGTGTGAAAAACTGTTTTTT. It codes for CSVEGTGWCEKLFF.

The rearrangement uses TRBV20-1 and TRBJ2-6; D uncertain. There are 14 residues in the CDR3. V was trimmed by 0 bases and J by 0 bases, leaving 3 bases between them. Per germline, CDR1 DFQATT and CDR2 SNEGSKA (reference sequence). The CDR3 DNA sequence: TGCAGTGCTAGAGAAGACTCTGGGGCCAACGTCCTGACTTTC. The encoded protein is CSAREDSGANVLTF.

This sequence joins TRBV2 and TRBJ1-6, with 7 bases matching TRBD1. The ends lost 3 bases at V and 10 bases at J; junction bases unmatched: 6. This CDR3 contains 14 residues. Looked up from germline, CDR1 is SNHLY and CDR2 is FYNNEI. The CDR3 nucleotides are TGTGCCAGCAGTGAGAGGACAGGCGGGTCACCCCTCCACTTT. As protein: CASSERTGGSPLHF.

This sequence joins TRBV20-1 and TRBJ2-1; 10 positions agree with TRBD2. J gave up 7 bases and V 0 bases, and 12 bases lay outside the gene matches. The CDR3 spans 17 residues. Germline V gene lookup returns CDR1 DFQATT and CDR2 SNEGSKA (reference sequence). The CDR3 region is CSARDFGASGSRNEQFF. The CDR3 region has the DNA TGCAGTGCTAGAGATTTCGGGGCTAGCGGGAGTCGGAATGAGCAGTTCTTC.

In its sample, this clonotype was seen once. In DNA, the CDR3 is TGCGCCAGCAGCCAAGATATACAGGAGAATCAGCCCCAGCATTTT. Amino acids: CASSQDIQENQPQHF. The rearrangement links TRBV4-3 to TRBJ1-5; TRBD1 might be the D (5 bases). V was trimmed by 0 bases and J by 4 bases, leaving 10 bases between them. Per the germline V gene, CDR1 is LGHNA and CDR2 is YSLEER. This CDR3 contains 15 residues.

The genes are TRBV7-2 and TRBJ2-2, with a possible D match to TRBD1 (6 bases). Germline V gives CDR1 SGHTA, CDR2 FQGNSA. The CDR3 consists of 14 residues. The V and J ends lost 5 bases and 3 bases respectively, with 10 bases between them. The CDR3 sequence is CASSEQGYTGELFF. CDR3 bases: TGTGCCAGCAGCGAACAGGGTTACACCGGGGAGCTGTTTTTT.

The chain joins TRBV25-1 to TRBJ1-5; D unresolved. V lost 4 bases and J lost 5, with 12 bases in between. CDR1 MGHDK and CDR2 SYGVNS come from the germline V gene. The CDR3 consists of 14 residues. The CDR3 nucleotides read TGTGCCAGCAGTGGCCGGGTAGGCGATCAGCCCCAGCATTTT. Protein: CASSGRVGDQPQHF.